This T cell receptor (beta chain) was found in a study of shared clonotypes between healthy human individuals. General study results and limits: Clonotypes shared by all four sorted-subset donors had higher generation probabilities than non-shared clonotypes. Memory subsets generally showed lower estimated richness than naive subsets.

Profiled with immunoSEQ multiplex PCR; TCRdb holds only in-frame clones, not every one. The data contain approximately 500,000 clones, 96% of them singletons. As to this clone: Antigen specificity is unknown.

What was sequenced was naive CD4+ T cells sorted from blood. Subset noted: CD45RA+ positively selected. This sequence was found in a woman aged 25 to 45 in good health.

In DNA, the CDR3 is TGTGCCAGTAGGAGCGGGGGGGGAGTAAGGGCCAAAAACATTCAGTACTTC. Its translation: CASRSGGGVRAKNIQYF. The chain uses TRBV27 and TRBJ2-4, with 10 bases lining up with TRBD2. V dropped 9 bases and J dropped 1; count of bases not matched to a gene: 12. The CDR3 is 17 residues long. The germline V gene has CDR1 MNHEY and CDR2 SMNVEV (reference sequence).